The clone carrying this T cell receptor (beta chain) showed up just once. The data are from a study of blood T cell repertoires in COVID-19. Sequencing was performed with immunoSEQ multiplex PCR; in TCRdb, only in-frame clones are kept and a portion is missing. This table has about 440,000 clones, 90% appearing once. Those enrolled, adults aged about 18 to 89 years, came from under 25 US areas. The sample consisted of PBMCs or T cells enriched from blood (not recorded which). This TCR derives from a man aged 18-30 years who had recovered from COVID-19.

This CDR3 is CASSLGVLKGRVVIDTQYF. The CDR3 region has the DNA TGTGCCAGCAGCTTAGGCGTTTTAAAGGGCAGGGTGGTAATAGATACGCAGTATTTT. The chain recombines TRBV7-2 with TRBJ2-3; perhaps TRBD1 as D (5 bases). CDR1 and CDR2 (germline): SGHTA, FQGNSA. This CDR3 is built from 19 residues. Trimming cost V 1 base and J 5 bases, with 25 bases left between them.